Presented here are 16 T cell receptor beta chains from one specimen sequenced in a study of OX40 agonist ivuxolimab in advanced cancers. The table came from immunoSEQ multiplex PCR; TCRdb's copy has only in-frame clones and leaves some out. The sample records more than 50,000 clones, 84% being singletons. The sequencing here drew on CD4+ or CD8+ T cells sorted from blood, taken in a trial of the OX40 agonist ivuxolimab. Source of these receptors: an adult with an advanced solid tumor such as melanoma, head and neck, liver or kidney cancer.

The J gene is TRBJ2-1, the V gene TRBV12-5, with D perhaps TRBD1 (5 bases). CDR1 LGHNT and CDR2 FRNRAP come from the germline V gene. The CDR3 length is 15 residues. Trimming took 2 bases from V and 8 from J, leaving 16 bases between them. For the CDR3, the DNA is TGTGCTAGTGGTTTGCAGCAGGGTGGTTCTGATGAGCAGTTCTTC. Translation gives CASGLQQGGSDEQFF.

The chain has TRBV7-7 and TRBJ2-3, with 7 bases that match TRBD1. The CDR3 spans 14 residues. Germline V gene lookup returns CDR1 SSHAT and CDR2 FNYEAQ (reference sequence). The trim removed 5 bases at V and 4 bases at J, leaving 6 bases unmatched. The CDR3 sequence is CASSKLTGADTQYF. In nucleotides, the CDR3 is TGTGCCAGCAGCAAACTAACAGGGGCAGATACGCAGTATTTT.

The chain combines TRBV6-5 with TRBJ1-1, with D possibly TRBD1 on 6 matching bases. Germline V gene lookup returns CDR1 MNHEY and CDR2 SVGAGI. Trimming removed 2 bases from V and 4 bases from J, with 8 bases in between. The CDR3 is made up of 13 amino acids. The CDR3 DNA sequence: TGTGCCAGCAGTTACGAAGGGGGCACTGAAGCTTTCTTT. It specifies CASSYEGGTEAFF.

V and J are TRBV4-3 and TRBJ1-4, with a weak D call TRBD1 (5 bases). Germline V gives CDR1 LGHNA, CDR2 YSLEER. V was cut by 1 base and J by 3 bases, with 12 bases left in between. This CDR3 has 16 amino acids. CDR3: CASSQVGGRANEKLFF. The CDR3 coding sequence is TGCGCCAGCAGCCAAGTGGGGGGACGTGCTAATGAAAAACTGTTTTTT.

The V gene is TRBV15, the J gene TRBJ1-5; weak D call: TRBD1 (5 bases). V shed 5 bases and J shed 5 bases, with 10 bases lying between them. The CDR3 runs 13 residues. The germline gives CDR1 LNHNV, CDR2 YYDKDF (reference sequence). The chain's CDR3 is CATSSKGDQPQHF. The CDR3 coding sequence is TGTGCCACCAGCTCAAAAGGGGATCAGCCCCAGCATTTT.

This clone was picked up a small number of times. The rearrangement links TRBV19 to TRBJ2-1; 8 positions agree with TRBD1. Germline loops: CDR1 LNHDA, CDR2 SQIVND (reference sequence). With V trimmed by 6 bases and J by 9 bases, 4 bases remained unmatched. CDR3 length equals 12 residues. The CDR3 spells CASSRTGTEQFF. The CDR3 region has the DNA TGTGCCAGTAGCCGGACAGGGACTGAGCAGTTCTTC.

V is TRBV10-3 and J is TRBJ1-1; D not resolved. CDR1 and CDR2 (germline): ENHRY, SYGVKD. The CDR3 sequence is 15 residues long. The V and J ends lost 1 base and 5 bases respectively, with 14 bases between them. CDR3 nucleotide sequence: TGTGCCATCAGTGAGTGGGCCGCTGAGGGAACTGAAGCTTTCTTT. It is translated as CAISEWAAEGTEAFF.

V and J are TRBV7-2 and TRBJ1-1, with no clear D. The ends were cut back, 5 bases at V and 6 bases at J, with 10 bases in the middle. There are 12 residues in the CDR3. The germline V gene encodes CDR1 SGHTA and CDR2 FQGNSA. The DNA of the CDR3 is TGTGCCAGCAGCCCCAGTCGAGCTGAAGCTTTCTTT. This translates into CASSPSRAEAFF.

In its sample, this clone was seen many times. The CDR3 DNA reads TGCGCCAGCAGCCAAGATAAGACGTTGACCCCTGAAGCTTTCTTT. Protein sequence: CASSQDKTLTPEAFF. This chain connects TRBV4-1 to TRBJ1-1, with D uncertain. V was pared by 0 bases and J by 6 bases, with 14 bases between. The V gene's germline CDR1 is MGHRA and CDR2 YSYEKL. The CDR3 is made up of 15 amino acids.

The genes are TRBV5-1 and TRBJ1-1, with a weak D call TRBD1 (6 bases). This CDR3 spans 15 amino acids. Germline CDR1 and CDR2: SGHRS and YFSETQ. Trimming removed 1 base at V and 4 bases at J, with 14 bases between. CDR3 nucleotide sequence: TGCGCCAGCAGCTTGTTGGGGGCGCGGAGCACTGAAGCTTTCTTT. Its protein product is CASSLLGARSTEAFF.

This chain joins TRBV14 and TRBJ2-1; 7 bases agree with TRBD2. The V gene end was trimmed by 1 base and the J gene end by 3 bases; junction bases not matched to a gene: 3. This CDR3 has 15 amino acids. CDR1 is SGHDN, CDR2 FVKESK, per germline. Here the CDR3 DNA reads TGTGCCAGCAGCCAAGCGCTAGCGGACTACAATGAGCAGTTCTTC. This translates into CASSQALADYNEQFF.

The rearrangement links TRBV11-2 to TRBJ2-1; D not resolved. Trimming removed 3 bases from V and 5 bases from J, with 17 bases in between. Germline V CDR1 and CDR2: SGHAT, FQNNGV. The CDR3 is 16 amino acids. The CDR3 loop is CASSLSERTVDNEQFF. The CDR3 DNA is TGTGCCAGCAGCTTGTCTGAGAGAACAGTAGACAATGAGCAGTTCTTC.

This chain connects TRBV30 to TRBJ1-4; D unclear. The CDR3 is 12 amino acids. Trimming removed 0 bases at V and 7 bases at J, with 6 bases between. Germline V gives CDR1 GTSNPN, CDR2 SVGIG (reference sequence). CDR3 coding DNA: TGTGCCTGGAGTGTTACAACTGAAAAACTGTTTTTT. Encoded protein: CAWSVTTEKLFF.

V usage is TRBV18 and J usage is TRBJ2-2; 7 bases fit TRBD1. Germline V gene sequence: CDR1 KGHSH, CDR2 LQKENI. V shed 3 bases and J 5 bases; nucleotides not matched to a gene: 12. The length of the CDR3 is 17 residues. CDR3 coding DNA: TGTGCCAGCTCACCCTACAGTGAGACAGGGATGACCGGGGAGCTGTTTTTT. This translates into CASSPYSETGMTGELFF.

The sample holds one count of this clone. This chain uses TRBV7-9 with TRBJ1-2, with no clear D. V was clipped by 4 bases and J by 2 bases, with 14 bases between them. The germline V gene has CDR1 SEHNR and CDR2 FQNEAQ (reference sequence). The CDR3 sequence is 15 residues long. CDR3 nucleotides: TGTGCCAGCAGCTACGGTTGGGGAGACAACTATGGCTACACCTTC. It yields the protein CASSYGWGDNYGYTF. The full variable domain, in which reference TRBV7-9 and TRBJ1-2 provide the parts outside the CDR3, is DTGVSQNPRHKITKRGQNVTFRCDPISEHNRLYWYRQTLGQGPEFLTYFQNEAQLEKSRLLSDRFSAERPKGSFSTLEIQRTEQGDSAMYLCASSYGWGDNYGYTFGSGTRLTVV.

This clone was picked up a small number of times. The V call is TRBV13, the J call TRBJ2-5; possible D gene TRBD2, 5 bases. CDR1 is PRHDT and CDR2 is FYEKMQ in the germline V gene (reference sequence). V was trimmed by 1 base and J by 5 bases, leaving 17 bases between them. The CDR3 totals 16 residues. Here the CDR3 reads CASSLVSHSRGETQYF. CDR3 coding DNA: TGTGCCAGCAGCTTAGTGTCGCACTCAAGAGGGGAGACCCAGTACTTC. The full variable domain, rest sourced from reference TRBV13 and TRBJ2-5, is AAGVIQSPRHLIKEKRETATLKCYPIPRHDTVYWYQQGPGQDPQFLISFYEKMQSDKGSIPDRFSAQQFSDYHSELNMSSLELGDSALYFCASSLVSHSRGETQYFGPGTRLLVL.